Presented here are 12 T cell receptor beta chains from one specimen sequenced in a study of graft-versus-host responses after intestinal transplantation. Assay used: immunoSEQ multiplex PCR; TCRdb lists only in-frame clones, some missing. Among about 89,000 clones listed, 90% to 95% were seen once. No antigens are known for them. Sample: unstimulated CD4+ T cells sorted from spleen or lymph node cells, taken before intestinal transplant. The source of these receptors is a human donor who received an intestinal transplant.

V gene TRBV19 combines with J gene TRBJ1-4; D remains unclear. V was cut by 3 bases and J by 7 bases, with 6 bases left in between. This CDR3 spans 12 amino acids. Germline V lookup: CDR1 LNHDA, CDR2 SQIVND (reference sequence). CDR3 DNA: TGTGCCAGTAGTATCTTTAGTGAAAAACTGTTTTTT. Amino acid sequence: CASSIFSEKLFF.

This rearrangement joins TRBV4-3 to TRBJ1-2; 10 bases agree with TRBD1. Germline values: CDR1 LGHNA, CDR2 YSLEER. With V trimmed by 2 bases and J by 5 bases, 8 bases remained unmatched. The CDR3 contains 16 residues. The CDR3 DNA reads TGCGCCAGCAGCCAATCTTGGACAGGGGGGATGTATGGCTACACCTTC. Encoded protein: CASSQSWTGGMYGYTF.

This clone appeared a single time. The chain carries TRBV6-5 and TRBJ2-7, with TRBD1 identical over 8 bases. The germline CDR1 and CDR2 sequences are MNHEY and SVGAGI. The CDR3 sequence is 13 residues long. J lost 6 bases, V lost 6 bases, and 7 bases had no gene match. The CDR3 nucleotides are TGTGCCAGCAGAACTGACAGGGGTACCGAGCAGTACTTC. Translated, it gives CASRTDRGTEQYF.

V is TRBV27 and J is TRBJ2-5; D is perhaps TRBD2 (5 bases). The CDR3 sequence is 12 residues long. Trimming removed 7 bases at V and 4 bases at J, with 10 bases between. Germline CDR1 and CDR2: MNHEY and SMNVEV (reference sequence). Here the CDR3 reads CASKGGGETQYF. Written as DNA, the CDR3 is TGTGCCAGCAAGGGCGGAGGAGAGACCCAGTACTTC.

The chain's CDR3 is CASSLAGANTGELFF. DNA of the CDR3: TGCGCCAGCAGCTTGGCCGGGGCGAACACCGGGGAGCTGTTTTTT. The chain employs TRBV5-1 and TRBJ2-2; D possibly corresponds to TRBD2 (5 bases). Looked up from germline, CDR1 is SGHRS and CDR2 is YFSETQ. The germline V and J ends were trimmed by 0 bases and 0 bases, with 6 bases remaining between them. This CDR3 spans 15 amino acids.

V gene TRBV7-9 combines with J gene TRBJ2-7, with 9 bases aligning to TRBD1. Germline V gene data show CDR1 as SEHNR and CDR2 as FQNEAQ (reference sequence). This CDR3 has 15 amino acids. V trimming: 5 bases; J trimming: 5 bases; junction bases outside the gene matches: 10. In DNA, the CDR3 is TGTGCCAGCAGCACTACCGGGACAGGGTTACACGAGCAGTACTTC. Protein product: CASSTTGTGLHEQYF.

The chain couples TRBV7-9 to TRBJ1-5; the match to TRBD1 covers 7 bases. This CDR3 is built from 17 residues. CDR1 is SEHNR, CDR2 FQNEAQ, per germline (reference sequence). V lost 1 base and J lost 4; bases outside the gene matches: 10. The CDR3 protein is CASSLVLQGRENQPQHF. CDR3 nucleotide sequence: TGTGCCAGCAGCTTAGTTTTACAGGGGCGAGAAAATCAGCCCCAGCATTTT. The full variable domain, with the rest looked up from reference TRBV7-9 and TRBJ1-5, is DTGVSQNPRHKITKRGQNVTFRCDPISEHNRLYWYRQTLGQGPEFLTYFQNEAQLEKSRLLSDRFSAERPKGSFSTLEIQRTEQGDSAMYLCASSLVLQGRENQPQHFGDGTRLSIL.

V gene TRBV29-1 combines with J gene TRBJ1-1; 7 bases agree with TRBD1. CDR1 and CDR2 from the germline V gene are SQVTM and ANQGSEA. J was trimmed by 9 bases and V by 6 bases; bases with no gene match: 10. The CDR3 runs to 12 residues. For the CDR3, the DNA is TGCAGCGTAATTCCGGGACAGCTCCAAGCTTTCTTT. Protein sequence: CSVIPGQLQAFF.

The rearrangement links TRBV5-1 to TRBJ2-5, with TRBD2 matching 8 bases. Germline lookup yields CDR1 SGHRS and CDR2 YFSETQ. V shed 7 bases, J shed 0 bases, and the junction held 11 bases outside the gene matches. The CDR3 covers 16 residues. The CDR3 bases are TGCGCCAGCGTCGCTGGGCGGGGGGCCAACCAAGAGACCCAGTACTTC. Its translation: CASVAGRGANQETQYF.

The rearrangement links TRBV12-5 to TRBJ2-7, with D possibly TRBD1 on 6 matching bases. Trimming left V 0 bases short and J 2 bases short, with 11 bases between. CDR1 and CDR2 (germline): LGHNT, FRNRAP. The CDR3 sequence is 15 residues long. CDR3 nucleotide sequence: TGTGCTAGTGGTTTGGTCACAGGGATCCCCTACGAGCAGTACTTC. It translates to CASGLVTGIPYEQYF.

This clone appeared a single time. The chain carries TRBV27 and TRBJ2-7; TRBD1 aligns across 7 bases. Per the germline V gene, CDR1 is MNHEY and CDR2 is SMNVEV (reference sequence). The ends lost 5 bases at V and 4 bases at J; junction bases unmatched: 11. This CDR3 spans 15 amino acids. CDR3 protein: CASSAGGQDPYEQYF. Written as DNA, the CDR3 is TGTGCCAGCAGTGCCGGAGGACAGGATCCTTACGAGCAGTACTTC.

The CDR3 here is CASSPQGDLDTQYF. CDR3 in DNA: TGTGCCAGCTCACCACAGGGGGATTTAGATACGCAGTATTTT. The V gene is TRBV18, the J gene TRBJ2-3; TRBD1 might be the D (6 bases). Trimming cost V 1 base and J 5 bases, with 10 bases left between them. Germline V gene lookup returns CDR1 KGHSH and CDR2 LQKENI. The CDR3 totals 14 residues.